These 16 T cell receptor beta chains share one sample of origin, sequenced in a study of blood T cells in healthy people across ages. The second PCR ran about 7 to 12 cycles with a sample-barcoded 5' primer and J-beta primers. TCRdb redid the calling of the 5' RACE reads with MiXCR, one entry per CDR3 protein. The sample has around 1.5 million distinct CDR3 sequences, about 31% seen once. Material: blood. These TCRs come from a woman aged 25 to 39 in good health.

At least ten counts were recorded for this clonotype. This sequence joins TRBV5-1 and TRBJ2-7, with 7 bases lining up with TRBD1. V lost 0 bases to trimming and J lost 2 bases; unmatched junction nucleotides: 2. This CDR3 spans 14 amino acids. From germline, CDR1 is SGHRS and CDR2 YFSETQ. CDR3 sequence (DNA): TGCGCCAGCAGCTTGGAGGGACAGACCTACGAGCAGTACTTC. Translating gives CASSLEGQTYEQYF. Combining the CDR3 with reference TRBV5-1 and TRBJ2-7 gives the whole variable domain KAGVTQTPRYLIKTRGQQVTLSCSPISGHRSVSWYQQTPGQGLQFLFEYFSETQRNKGNFPGRFSGRQFSNSRSEMNVSTLELGDSALYLCASSLEGQTYEQYFGPGTRLTVT.

The table lists this clonotype with a few counts. V is TRBV5-6 and J is TRBJ2-1, with D perhaps matching TRBD1 (6 bases). The CDR3 is 14 amino acids. Trimming removed 2 bases from V and 4 bases from J, with 10 bases in between. CDR1 and CDR2 from the germline V gene are SGHDT and YYEEEE. The CDR3, as DNA: TGTGCCAGCAGCTTACAGGGTCTATACAATGAGCAGTTCTTC. This encodes CASSLQGLYNEQFF.

Of note for this clonotype: A clone one base away is much larger, so this may be a read error. The J gene is TRBJ2-1, the V gene TRBV20-1, with TRBD1 identical over 7 bases. The DNA matches TRBJ2-7 better at its end, which makes the J call doubtful. Germline-derived CDR1 and CDR2 are DFQATT and SNEGSKA (reference sequence). The CDR3 sequence is 13 residues long. This chain's CDR3 is CSAREGTVYEQYF. CDR3 nucleotide sequence: TGCAGTGCTAGAGAGGGGACAGTCTACGAGCAGTACTTC.

This clonotype was seen only a few times. The chain has TRBV27 and TRBJ2-7; 8 nucleotides agree with TRBD1. Germline lookup yields CDR1 MNHEY and CDR2 SMNVEV (reference sequence). This CDR3 region has 15 residues. V lost 3 bases, J lost 2 bases, and 6 bases stayed unmatched. Here the CDR3 reads CASSFSGGLTYEQYF. Here the CDR3 DNA reads TGTGCCAGCAGTTTCTCAGGGGGCTTAACCTACGAGCAGTACTTC.

The rearrangement uses TRBV11-2 and TRBJ2-2; unclear D gene. Germline CDR1 is SGHAT and CDR2 is FQNNGV. The CDR3 covers 14 residues. V was shortened by 0 bases and J by 7 bases, with 9 bases between the two germline ends. The CDR3 region has the DNA TGTGCCAGCAGCTTAGAGGCCGGGCACGGGGAGCTGTTTTTT. Translation: CASSLEAGHGELFF.

This clonotype was seen only a few times. V is TRBV7-8 and J is TRBJ2-4; either TRBD1 or TRBD2 may fit D (5 bases each). Gene TRBJ2-7 matches the end of the DNA better, so the J call may be wrong. The CDR3 has 15 residues. Germline CDR1 SGHVS, CDR2 FQNEAQ. Here the CDR3 DNA reads TGTGCCAGCAGCTCCCGGGGCGAGGGGTACTACGAGCAGTACTTC. Its translation: CASSSRGEGYYEQYF.

V usage is TRBV9 and J usage is TRBJ2-3; D ambiguous. The V gene's germline CDR1 is SGDLS and CDR2 YYNGEE. V was pared by 2 bases and J by 0 bases, with 10 bases between. There are 15 residues in the CDR3. The CDR3 DNA reads as TGTGCCAGCAGCGTGGTGGTAGCTAGCACAGATACGCAGTATTTT. It yields the protein CASSVVVASTDTQYF. Looking up the rest from reference TRBV9 and TRBJ2-3 gives the full variable domain: DSGVTQTPKHLITATGQRVTLRCSPRSGDLSVYWYQQSLDQGLQFLIQYYNGEERAKGNILERFSAQQFPDLHSELNLSSLELGDSALYFCASSVVVASTDTQYFGPGTRLTVL.

The CDR3: CASSFVPSGSTDTQYF. The CDR3 DNA is TGTGCCAGCAGCTTTGTCCCTAGCGGGAGTACAGATACGCAGTATTTT. This chain uses TRBV5-5 with TRBJ2-3; 10 bases agree with TRBD2. The ends lost 2 bases at V and 3 bases at J; junction bases unmatched: 6. The CDR3 consists of 16 residues. The germline CDR1 and CDR2 sequences are SGHKS and YYEKEE (reference sequence). Full variable domain (rest looked up from reference TRBV5-5 and TRBJ2-3): DAGVTQSPTHLIKTRGQQVTLRCSPISGHKSVSWYQQVLGQGPQFIFQYYEKEERGRGNFPDRFSARQFPNYSSELNVNALLLGDSALYLCASSFVPSGSTDTQYFGPGTRLTVL.

The V and J genes are TRBV28 and TRBJ2-1; D could derive from TRBD1 or TRBD2 (5 bases each). CDR1 and CDR2 (germline): MDHEN, SYDVKM. Trimming pared 3 bases from V and 5 bases from J, leaving 20 bases between. The CDR3 sequence is 17 residues long. CDR3 sequence: CASSFRGFRDPNNEQFF. CDR3 DNA sequence: TGTGCCAGCAGTTTTCGCGGGTTTCGGGACCCTAACAATGAGCAGTTCTTC.

This clonotype occurred a few times. This chain links TRBV9 with TRBJ2-3; 7 bases are shared with TRBD1. Trimming at V came to 0 bases and at J to 5 bases, leaving 3 bases not matched to a gene. There are 14 residues in the CDR3. Looked up from germline, CDR1 is SGDLS and CDR2 is YYNGEE. The CDR3 protein is CASSVGDSLDTQYF. The CDR3 nucleotides read TGTGCCAGCAGCGTAGGGGACAGTCTAGATACGCAGTATTTT.

There are a few counts of this clonotype. The CDR3 sequence: CASSLSTGVLDEKLFF. The CDR3 DNA reads TGCGCCAGCAGCTTGTCAACAGGTGTCTTGGATGAAAAACTGTTTTTT. The chain employs TRBV5-1 and TRBJ1-4, with TRBD1 as a possible D gene (5 bases). There are 16 residues in the CDR3. CDR1 is SGHRS, CDR2 YFSETQ, per germline. Trimming shortened V by 1 base and J by 6 bases, and 16 bases separated the two germline ends.

V gene TRBV2 combines with J gene TRBJ2-1, with D hard to call. The V end lost 9 bases, the J end lost 4 bases, and 16 bases lay between the germline ends. From germline, CDR1 is SNHLY and CDR2 FYNNEI. This CDR3 has 14 residues. The CDR3 loop reads CASQPGSYYNEQFF. CDR3 nucleotide sequence: TGTGCCAGTCAACCCGGGTCATATTACAATGAGCAGTTCTTC.

The chain carries TRBV7-9 and TRBJ2-7; weak D call: TRBD1 (7 bases). The CDR3 has 18 amino acids. The germline V gene has CDR1 SEHNR and CDR2 FQNEAQ (reference sequence). Trimming stripped 0 bases from V and 1 base from J, with 19 bases between. CDR3 sequence (DNA): TGTGCCAGCAGCTTAGCGCAGGGGGGACTGGCCCCTTCCTACGAGCAGTACTTC. It codes for CASSLAQGGLAPSYEQYF.

This clonotype was recorded only once. The J gene is TRBJ1-2, the V gene TRBV6-1; D not resolved. There are 18 residues in the CDR3. Deletions cut 3 bases from V and 0 bases from J, with 20 bases between. Per germline, CDR1 MNHNS and CDR2 SASEGT. This CDR3 is CASSDRGRLGSSNYGYTF. The CDR3 DNA sequence: TGTGCCAGCAGTGATCGTGGGAGGCTGGGGAGCTCTAACTATGGCTACACCTTC.

The sample holds a few counts of this clonotype. The chain recombines TRBV5-1 with TRBJ2-7, with unresolved D. The CDR3 totals 14 residues. V lost 3 bases, J lost 7 bases, and 17 bases lay in between. Germline CDR1 reads SGHRS; CDR2 reads YFSETQ. Written as DNA, the CDR3 is TGCGCCAGCAGCTCCCGTTCCACATCGGAGGAGCAGTACTTC. Amino acids: CASSSRSTSEEQYF.

The chain uses TRBV10-3 and TRBJ1-2, with a possible D match to TRBD1 (6 bases). Trimming removed 2 bases at V and 2 bases at J, with 9 bases between. Germline lookup yields CDR1 ENHRY and CDR2 SYGVKD. This CDR3 contains 14 residues. CDR3 in DNA: TGTGCCATCAGTGAGAGGCAGGGGAACTATGGCTACACCTTC. As protein: CAISERQGNYGYTF.